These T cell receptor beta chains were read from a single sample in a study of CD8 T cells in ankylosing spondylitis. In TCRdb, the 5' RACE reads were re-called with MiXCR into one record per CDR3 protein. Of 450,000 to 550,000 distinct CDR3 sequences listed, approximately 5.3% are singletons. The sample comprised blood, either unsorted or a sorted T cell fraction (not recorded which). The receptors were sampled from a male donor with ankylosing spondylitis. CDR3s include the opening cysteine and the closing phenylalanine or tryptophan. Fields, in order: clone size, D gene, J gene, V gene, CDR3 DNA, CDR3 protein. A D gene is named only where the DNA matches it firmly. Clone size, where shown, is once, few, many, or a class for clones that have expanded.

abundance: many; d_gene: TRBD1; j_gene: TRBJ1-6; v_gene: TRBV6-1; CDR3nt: TGTGCCAGCAGCCTCAGACGTGACAGGGGCAATTCACCCCTCCACTTT; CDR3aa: CASSLRRDRGNSPLHF
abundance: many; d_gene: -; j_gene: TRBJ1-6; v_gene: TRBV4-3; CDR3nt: TGCGCCACTAGAGGGGCTAACTCACCCCTCCACTTT; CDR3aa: CATRGANSPLHF
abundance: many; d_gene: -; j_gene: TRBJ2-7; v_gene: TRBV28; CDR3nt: TGTGCCAGCAGTTTACCCCACTTGTACGAGCAGTACTTC; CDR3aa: CASSLPHLYEQYF
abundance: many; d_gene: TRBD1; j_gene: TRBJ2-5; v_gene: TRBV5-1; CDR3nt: TGCGCCAGCAGCTTGGGGGGACAGCAAGAGACCCAGTACTTC; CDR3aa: CASSLGGQQETQYF
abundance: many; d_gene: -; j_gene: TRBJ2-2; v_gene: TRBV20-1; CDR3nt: TGCAGTGCTAGACTCAACACCGGGGAGCTGTTTTTT; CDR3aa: CSARLNTGELFF
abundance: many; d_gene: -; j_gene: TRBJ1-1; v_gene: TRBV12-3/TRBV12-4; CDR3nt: TGTGCCAGCGTCGCCTGGGGGACTGAAGCTTTCTTT; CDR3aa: CASVAWGTEAFF
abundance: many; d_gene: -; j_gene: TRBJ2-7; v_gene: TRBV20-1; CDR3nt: TGCAGTGCTAGACTTCAGGGGAGGGGCCGCAAGCACTCCTACGAGCAGTACTTC; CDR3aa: CSARLQGRGRKHSYEQYF
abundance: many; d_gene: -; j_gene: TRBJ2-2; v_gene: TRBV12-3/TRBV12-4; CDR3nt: TGTGCCAGCAGACTCCAATCCGGGGAGCTGTTTTTT; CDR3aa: CASRLQSGELFF
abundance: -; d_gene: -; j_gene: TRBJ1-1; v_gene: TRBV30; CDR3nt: TGTGCCTGGAGATGGCTGACGAACACTGAAGCTTTCTTT; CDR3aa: CAWRWLTNTEAFF
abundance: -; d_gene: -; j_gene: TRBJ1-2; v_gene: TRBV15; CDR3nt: TGTGCCACCAGCAGGGGGGGGAGAAACTATGGCTACACCTTC; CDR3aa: CATSRGGRNYGYTF
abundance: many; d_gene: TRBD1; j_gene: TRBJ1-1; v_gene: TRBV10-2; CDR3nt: TGCGCCACCTGGGACAGAATGAACACTGAAGCTTTCTTT; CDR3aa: CATWDRMNTEAFF
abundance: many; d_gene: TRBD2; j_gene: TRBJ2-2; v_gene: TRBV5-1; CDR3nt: TGCGCCAGCAGCCTAGCGGGAGGTTCTGACACCGGGGAGCTGTTTTTT; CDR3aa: CASSLAGGSDTGELFF
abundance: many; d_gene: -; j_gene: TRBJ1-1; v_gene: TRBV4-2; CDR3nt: TGTGCCAGCAGCGAGACAGTTGGGGGGCCCACTGAAGCTTTCTTT; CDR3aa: CASSETVGGPTEAFF
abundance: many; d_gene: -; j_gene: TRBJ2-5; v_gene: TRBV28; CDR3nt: TGTGCCAGCTTACCGGGACCGGGGAAGACCCAGTACTTC; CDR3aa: CASLPGPGKTQYF
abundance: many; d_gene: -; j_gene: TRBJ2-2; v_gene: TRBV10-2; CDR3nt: TGCGCCAGCAGCACGGACGGGAACACCGGGGAGCTGTTTTTT; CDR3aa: CASSTDGNTGELFF
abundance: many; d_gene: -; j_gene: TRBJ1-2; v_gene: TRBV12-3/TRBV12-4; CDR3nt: TGTGCCAGCAGTTTGGCTGGGTTCAGATACGGCTACACCTTC; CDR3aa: CASSLAGFRYGYTF
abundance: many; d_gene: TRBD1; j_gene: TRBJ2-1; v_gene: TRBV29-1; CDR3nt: TGCAGCGTTGAAATGTGGACAGGGTCGAATGAGCAGTTCTTC; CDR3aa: CSVEMWTGSNEQFF
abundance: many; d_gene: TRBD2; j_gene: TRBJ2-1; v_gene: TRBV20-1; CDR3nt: TGCAGTGCTAGGCAAGCGGGAGGTCGCGAGTTCTTC; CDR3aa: CSARQAGGREFF
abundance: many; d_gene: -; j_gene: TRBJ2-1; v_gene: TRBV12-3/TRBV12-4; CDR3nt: TGTGCCAGCAGTTTCGGGGGGCGCCGGGAGCAGTTCTTC; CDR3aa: CASSFGGRREQFF
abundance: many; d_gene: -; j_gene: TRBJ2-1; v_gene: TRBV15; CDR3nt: TGTGCCACCAGCGTGACAGACTACAATGAGCAGTTCTTC; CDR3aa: CATSVTDYNEQFF
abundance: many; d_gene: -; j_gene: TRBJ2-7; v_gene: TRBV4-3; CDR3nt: TGCGCCAGCAGCCAAGATCTAAGCACAGAGAGCTTCGAGCAGTACTTC; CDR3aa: CASSQDLSTESFEQYF
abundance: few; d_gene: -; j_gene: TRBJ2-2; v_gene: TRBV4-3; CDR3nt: TGCGCCAGCAGCCAAGTGTTGGTCGAGAACACCGGGGAGCTGTTTTTT; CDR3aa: CASSQVLVENTGELFF
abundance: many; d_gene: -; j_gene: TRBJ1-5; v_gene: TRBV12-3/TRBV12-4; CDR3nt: TGTGCCAGCAGTTTTGTAAGGGATGATCAGCCCCAGCATTTT; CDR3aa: CASSFVRDDQPQHF
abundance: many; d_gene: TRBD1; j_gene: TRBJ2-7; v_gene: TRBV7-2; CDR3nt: TGTGCCAGCTCACCGGGACAGGGGGCCTACTACGAGCAGTACTTC; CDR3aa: CASSPGQGAYYEQYF
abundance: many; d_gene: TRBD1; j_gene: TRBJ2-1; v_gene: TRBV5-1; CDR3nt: TGCGCCAGCAGCTCCGGACAGGTGTACAATGAGCAGTTCTTC; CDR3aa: CASSSGQVYNEQFF
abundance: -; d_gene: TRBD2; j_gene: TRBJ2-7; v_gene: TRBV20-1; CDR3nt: TGCAGTGCAAACGAACTAGCGAAGGCCTACGAGCAGTACTTC; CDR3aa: CSANELAKAYEQYF
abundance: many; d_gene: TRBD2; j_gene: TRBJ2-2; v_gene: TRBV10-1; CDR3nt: TGCGCCAGCAGCAACAACCCGGGACTAGCCCTAGGCGGGGAGCTGTTTTTT; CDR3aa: CASSNNPGLALGGELFF
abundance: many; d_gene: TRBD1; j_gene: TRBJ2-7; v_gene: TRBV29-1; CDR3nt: TGCAGCGTTAAGGGAGTGACGGACAGGGGAGGAAGGGTCCACGAGCAGTACTTC; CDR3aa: CSVKGVTDRGGRVHEQYF
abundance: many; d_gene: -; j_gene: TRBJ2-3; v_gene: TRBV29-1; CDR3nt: TGCAGCCTTGCCGGCCCGGTGGGGCCAGATACGCAGTATTTT; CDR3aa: CSLAGPVGPDTQYF
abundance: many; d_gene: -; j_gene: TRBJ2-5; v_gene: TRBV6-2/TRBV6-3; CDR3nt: TGTGCCAGCAGTACAAGACAGCCGAAAGAGACCCAGTACTTC; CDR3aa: CASSTRQPKETQYF
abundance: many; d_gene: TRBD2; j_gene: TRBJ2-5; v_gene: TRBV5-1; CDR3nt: TGCGCCAGCAGCTTGGCCTTCCAGCGGGGGGGCCGGGAGACCCAGTACTTC; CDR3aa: CASSLAFQRGGRETQYF
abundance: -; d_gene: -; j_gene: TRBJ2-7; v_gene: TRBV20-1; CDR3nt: TGCAGTGCTAGGGGGGGTACCTCCTACGAGCAGTACTTC; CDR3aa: CSARGGTSYEQYF
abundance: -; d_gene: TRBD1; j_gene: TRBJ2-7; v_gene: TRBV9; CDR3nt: TGTGCCAGCAGCCCACTGACAGGGGCCGGGGAGCAGTACTTC; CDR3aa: CASSPLTGAGEQYF
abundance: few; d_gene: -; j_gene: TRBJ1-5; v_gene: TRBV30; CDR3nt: TGTGCCTCTACCGGTTCCTACAATCAGCCCCAGCATTTT; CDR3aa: CASTGSYNQPQHF
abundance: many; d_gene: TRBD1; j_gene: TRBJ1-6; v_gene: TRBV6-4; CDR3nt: TGTGCCAGCAGCAGACAGGGGGGTAATAATTCACCCCTCCACTTT; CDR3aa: CASSRQGGNNSPLHF
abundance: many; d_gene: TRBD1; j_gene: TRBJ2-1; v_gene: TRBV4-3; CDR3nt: TGCGCCAGCAGCCGAGGGGACAGGGGACACTACAATGAGCAGTTCTTC; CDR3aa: CASSRGDRGHYNEQFF
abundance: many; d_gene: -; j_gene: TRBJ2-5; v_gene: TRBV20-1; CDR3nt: TGCAGTGCTAGAGATGGTACAGGCCAAGAGACCCAGTACTTC; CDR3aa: CSARDGTGQETQYF
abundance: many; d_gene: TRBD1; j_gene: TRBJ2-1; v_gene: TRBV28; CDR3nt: TGTGCCAGCACCCTAGGGACGACAGGGGGGTACAATGAGCAGTTCTTC; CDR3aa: CASTLGTTGGYNEQFF
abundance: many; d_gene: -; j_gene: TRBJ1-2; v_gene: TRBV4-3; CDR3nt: TGCGCCAGCAGCCAAGATCTGGGGAGGGCTGATGGCTACACCTTC; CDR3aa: CASSQDLGRADGYTF
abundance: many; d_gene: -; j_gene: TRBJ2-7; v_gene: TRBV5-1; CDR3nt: TGCGCCAGCAGCCCTCTGAACAGGGACTACGAGCAGTACTTC; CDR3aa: CASSPLNRDYEQYF
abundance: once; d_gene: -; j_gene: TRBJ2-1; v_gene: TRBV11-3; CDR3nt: TGTGCCAGCAGCAGATCGCGGGAAAGTGAGCAGTTCTTC; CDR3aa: CASSRSRESEQFF
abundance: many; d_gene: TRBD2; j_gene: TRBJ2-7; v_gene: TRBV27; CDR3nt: TGTGCCAGCAGTTTTCTAGCGGGGGCCTCCTACGAGCAGTACTTC; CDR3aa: CASSFLAGASYEQYF
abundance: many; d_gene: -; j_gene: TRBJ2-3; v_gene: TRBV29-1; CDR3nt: TGCAGCGCCAACGGGGATACGCAGTATTTT; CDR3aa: CSANGDTQYF
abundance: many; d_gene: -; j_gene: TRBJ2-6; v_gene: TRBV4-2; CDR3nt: TGTGCCAGCAGCCGAGACCTCAGTAGACAGTCTACTGGGGCCAACGTCCTGACTTTC; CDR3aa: CASSRDLSRQSTGANVLTF
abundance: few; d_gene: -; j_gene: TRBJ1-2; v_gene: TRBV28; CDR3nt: TGTGCCAGCAGCCGGCCGGACAGAGGTTACACCTTC; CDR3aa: CASSRPDRGYTF
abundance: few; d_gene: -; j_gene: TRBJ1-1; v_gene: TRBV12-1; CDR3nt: TGTGCCAGCAGCCCCGGCCCCCTTCGCCCTGAAGCTTTCTTT; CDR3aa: CASSPGPLRPEAFF
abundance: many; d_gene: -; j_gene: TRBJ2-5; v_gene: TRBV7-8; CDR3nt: TGTGCCAGCAGCACTCGCCCTGGGTCCCGAGGTGAGACCCAGTACTTC; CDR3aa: CASSTRPGSRGETQYF
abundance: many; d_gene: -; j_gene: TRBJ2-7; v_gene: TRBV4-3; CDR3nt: TGCGCCAGCAGCCAAGTGGGAGGAACAGGCGGGAACGAGCAGTACTTC; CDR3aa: CASSQVGGTGGNEQYF
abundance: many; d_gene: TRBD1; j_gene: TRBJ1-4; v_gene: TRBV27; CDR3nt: TGTGCCAGCAGTTTCGGCACAGGGGCTGAGGATGAAAAACTGTTTTTT; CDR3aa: CASSFGTGAEDEKLFF
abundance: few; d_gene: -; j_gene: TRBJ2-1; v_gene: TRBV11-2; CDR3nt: TGTGCCAGCAGCTTGTTGGGCTTAAGCGGTGAGCAGTTCTTC; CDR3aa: CASSLLGLSGEQFF
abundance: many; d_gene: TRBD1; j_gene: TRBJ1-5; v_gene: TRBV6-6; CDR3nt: TGTGCCAGCAGACGACAGGGATACAATCAGCCCCAGCATTTT; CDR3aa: CASRRQGYNQPQHF
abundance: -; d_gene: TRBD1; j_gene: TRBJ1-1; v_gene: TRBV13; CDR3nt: TGTGCCAGCAGATTATTGTCCGGGACAGGAGCTTTCTTT; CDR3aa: CASRLLSGTGAFF
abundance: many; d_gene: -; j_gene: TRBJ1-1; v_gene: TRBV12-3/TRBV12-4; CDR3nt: TGTGCCAGCACCTGGGGGGGGAACACTGAAGCTTTCTTT; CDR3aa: CASTWGGNTEAFF
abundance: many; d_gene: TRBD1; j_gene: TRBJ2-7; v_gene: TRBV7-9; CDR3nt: TGTGCCAGCAGCCGACGACAGGGGTCCTCCTACGAGCAGTACTTC; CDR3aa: CASSRRQGSSYEQYF
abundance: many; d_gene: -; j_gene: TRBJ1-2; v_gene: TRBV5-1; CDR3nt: TGCGCCAGCAGCTTGGAACGGGGGGCGTTCGGCTACACCTTC; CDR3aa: CASSLERGAFGYTF
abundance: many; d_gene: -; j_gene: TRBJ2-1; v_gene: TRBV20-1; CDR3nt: TGCAGTGCTAGAGGAAGGCACAATGAGCAGTTCTTC; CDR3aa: CSARGRHNEQFF
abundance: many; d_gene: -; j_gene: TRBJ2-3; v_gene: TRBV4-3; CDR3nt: TGCGCCAGCAGCCAGTTGGTCCCTAGCACAGATACGCAGTATTTT; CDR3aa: CASSQLVPSTDTQYF
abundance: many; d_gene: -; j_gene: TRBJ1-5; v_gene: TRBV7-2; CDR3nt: TGTGCCAGCAGGGGACGGACTAGCAATCAGCCCCAGCATTTT; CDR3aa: CASRGRTSNQPQHF
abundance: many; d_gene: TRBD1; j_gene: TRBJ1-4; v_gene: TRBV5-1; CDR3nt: TGCGCCAGCAGCTGGGGACAGCTACCTGAAAAACTGTTTTTT; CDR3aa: CASSWGQLPEKLFF